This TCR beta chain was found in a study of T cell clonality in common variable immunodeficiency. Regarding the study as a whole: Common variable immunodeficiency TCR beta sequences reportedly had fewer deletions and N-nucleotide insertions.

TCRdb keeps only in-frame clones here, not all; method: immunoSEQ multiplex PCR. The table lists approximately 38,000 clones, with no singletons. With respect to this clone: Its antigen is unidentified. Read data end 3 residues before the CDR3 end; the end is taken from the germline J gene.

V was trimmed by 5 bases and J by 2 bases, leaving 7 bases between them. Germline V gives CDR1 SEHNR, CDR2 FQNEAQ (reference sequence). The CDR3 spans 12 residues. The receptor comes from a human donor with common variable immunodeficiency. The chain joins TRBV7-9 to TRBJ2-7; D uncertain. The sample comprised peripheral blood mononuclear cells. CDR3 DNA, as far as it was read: TGTGCCAGCAGCCCAGGCCCCTACGAG. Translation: CASSPGPYE. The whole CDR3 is CASSPGPYEQYF.